This TCR beta chain derives from a study of T cell repertoires in cytomegalovirus infection. Study summary: CMV infection plus the matching HLA type was flagged by public TCR beta signatures.

TCRdb re-called the reads with MiXCR, one entry per CDR3 protein. This sample has hundreds of thousands of distinct CDR3 sequences, with 15% to 20% found just once. Worth noting for this clonotype: Its antigen remains unknown.

Study results and caveats: Frequencies of public TCR beta families were cumulated, and this identified carriers of CMV plus the relevant HLA. Dominating the ex vivo response were TCR beta clonotypes that were CMV-specific and HLA-C-restricted.

Deletions cut 0 bases from V and 5 bases from J, with 10 bases between. The CDR3 consists of 15 residues. Germline V lookup: CDR1 LNHNV, CDR2 YYDKDF (reference sequence). The clonotype originates from a human donor in good health (CMV status not recorded). Some clones in this sample may be carry-over from other donors' samples. The chain has TRBV15 and TRBJ1-4; D is perhaps TRBD1 (6 bases). The sequenced sample consisted of PBMCs. As DNA, the CDR3 is TGTGCCACCAGCAGAGAGGACAGTAGAAATGAAAAACTGTTTTTT. It is translated as CATSREDSRNEKLFF.